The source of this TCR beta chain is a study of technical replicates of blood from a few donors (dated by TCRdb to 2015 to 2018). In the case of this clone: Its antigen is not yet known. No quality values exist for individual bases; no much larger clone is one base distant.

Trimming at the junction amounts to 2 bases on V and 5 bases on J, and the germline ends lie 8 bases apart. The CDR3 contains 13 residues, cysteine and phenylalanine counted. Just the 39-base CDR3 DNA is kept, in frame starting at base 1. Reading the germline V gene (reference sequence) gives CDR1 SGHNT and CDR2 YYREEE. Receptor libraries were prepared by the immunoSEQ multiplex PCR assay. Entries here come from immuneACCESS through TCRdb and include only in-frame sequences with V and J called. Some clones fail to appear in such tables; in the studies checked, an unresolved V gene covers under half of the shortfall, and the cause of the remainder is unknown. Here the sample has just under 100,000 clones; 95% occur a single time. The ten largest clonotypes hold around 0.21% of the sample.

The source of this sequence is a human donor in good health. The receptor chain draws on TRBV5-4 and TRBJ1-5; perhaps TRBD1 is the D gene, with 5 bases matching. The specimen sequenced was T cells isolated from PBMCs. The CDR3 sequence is CASSFGRDQPQHF. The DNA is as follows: TGTGCCAGCAGCTTTGGCAGGGATCAGCCCCAGCATTTT.